Listed below are T cell receptor beta chains from one sample, sequenced in a study of identical twins. TCRdb itself ran the 5' RACE reads through MiXCR, one entry per CDR3 protein. The repertoire consists of around 670,000 distinct CDR3 sequences, with approximately 6% occurring once and the leading ten covering around 2%. Sequencing was carried out using naive T cells sorted from blood. All receptors come from a man aged 18 to 30 in good health. Both conserved end residues are part of each CDR3. A D gene is named only where the DNA matches it firmly. Expanded clones get a size class; other rows say once, few or many, or leave the size out.

clone_size,v_call,d_call,j_call,cdr3_aa
many,TRBV2,-,TRBJ1-1,CASSVWLPMNTEAFF
many,TRBV5-1,TRBD1,TRBJ1-1,CASSEGGQGAFF
many,TRBV24-1,TRBD1,TRBJ1-2,CATSDDGSGTAYGYTF
-,TRBV20-1,-,TRBJ2-1,CSARRAPNEQFF
many,TRBV12-3/TRBV12-4,-,TRBJ1-2,CASSFRRGAGYTF
-,TRBV7-2,-,TRBJ1-2,CASSLKQRWDYGYTF
many,TRBV12-3/TRBV12-4,TRBD1,TRBJ2-7,CASSPPDRVNEQYF
many,TRBV5-1,-,TRBJ1-3,CASSLGQTRSGNTIYF
many,TRBV10-3,TRBD1,TRBJ2-5,CAISRDREETQYF
many,TRBV29-1,-,TRBJ2-5,CSVEDHGGPATQYF
many,TRBV6-1,-,TRBJ1-1,CASRGATAEAFF
many,TRBV5-1,TRBD1,TRBJ2-7,CASSSGQGPGEQYF
many,TRBV10-3,TRBD1,TRBJ2-3,CAISDPGQGTDTQYF
few,TRBV30,-,TRBJ2-1,CAWSVGNYNEQFF
many,TRBV20-1,-,TRBJ2-2,CSANRDYTGELFF
many,TRBV6-2/TRBV6-3,-,TRBJ2-1,CASSYLNEQFF
few,TRBV5-8,-,TRBJ2-1,CASRHNTGEVSYNEQFF
many,TRBV5-6,TRBD1,TRBJ2-1,CASSQAPGGAHNEQFF
many,TRBV5-1,TRBD1,TRBJ2-2,CASSLERGLFTGELFF
few,TRBV20-1,-,TRBJ1-1,CSARTDMNTEAFF